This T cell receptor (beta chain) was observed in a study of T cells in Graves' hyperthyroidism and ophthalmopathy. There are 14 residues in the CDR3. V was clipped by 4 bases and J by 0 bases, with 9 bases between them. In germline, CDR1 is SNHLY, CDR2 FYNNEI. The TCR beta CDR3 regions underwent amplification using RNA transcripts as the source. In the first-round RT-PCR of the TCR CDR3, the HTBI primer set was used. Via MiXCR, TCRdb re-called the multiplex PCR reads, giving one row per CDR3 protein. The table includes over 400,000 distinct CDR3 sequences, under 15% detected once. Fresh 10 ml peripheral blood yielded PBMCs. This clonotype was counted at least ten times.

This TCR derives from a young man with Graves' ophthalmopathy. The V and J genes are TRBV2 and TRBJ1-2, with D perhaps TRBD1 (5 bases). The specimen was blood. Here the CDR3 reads CASSGWGPNYGYTF. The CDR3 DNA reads TGTGCCAGCAGTGGTTGGGGACCTAACTATGGCTACACCTTC.